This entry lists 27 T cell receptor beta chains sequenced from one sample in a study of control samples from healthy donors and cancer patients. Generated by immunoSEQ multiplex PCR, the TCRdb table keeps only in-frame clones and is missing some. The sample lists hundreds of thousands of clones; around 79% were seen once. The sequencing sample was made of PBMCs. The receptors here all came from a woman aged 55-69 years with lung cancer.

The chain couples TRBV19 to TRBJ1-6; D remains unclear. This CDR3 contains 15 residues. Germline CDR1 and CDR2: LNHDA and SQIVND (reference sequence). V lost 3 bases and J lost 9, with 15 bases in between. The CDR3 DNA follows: TGTGCCAGTAGTATCGGCCGGCGTGGTGTTTCACCCCTCCACTTT. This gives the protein CASSIGRRGVSPLHF.

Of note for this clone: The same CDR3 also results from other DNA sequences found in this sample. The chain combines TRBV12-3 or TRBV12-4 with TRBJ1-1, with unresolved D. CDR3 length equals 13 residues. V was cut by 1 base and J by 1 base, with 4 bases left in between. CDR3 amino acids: CASSLGGNTEAFF. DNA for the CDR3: TGTGCCAGCAGTTTAGGCGGGAACACTGAAGCTTTCTTT.

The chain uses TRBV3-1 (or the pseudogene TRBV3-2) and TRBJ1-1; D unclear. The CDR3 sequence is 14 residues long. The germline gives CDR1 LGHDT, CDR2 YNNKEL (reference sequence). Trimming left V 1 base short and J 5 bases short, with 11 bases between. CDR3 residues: CASSQGWDSTEAFF. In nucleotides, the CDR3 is TGTGCCAGCAGCCAAGGATGGGATAGTACTGAAGCTTTCTTT.

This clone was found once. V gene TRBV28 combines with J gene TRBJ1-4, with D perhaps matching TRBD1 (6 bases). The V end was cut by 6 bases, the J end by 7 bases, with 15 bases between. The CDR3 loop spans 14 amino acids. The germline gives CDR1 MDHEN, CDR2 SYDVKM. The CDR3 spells CASSPTGTVEKLFF. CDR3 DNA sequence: TGTGCCAGCAGCCCCACAGGGACGGTTGAAAAACTGTTTTTT.

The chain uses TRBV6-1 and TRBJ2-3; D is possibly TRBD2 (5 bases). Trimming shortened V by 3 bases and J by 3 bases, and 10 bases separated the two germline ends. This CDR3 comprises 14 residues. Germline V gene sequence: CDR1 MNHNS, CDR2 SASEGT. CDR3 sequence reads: CASSEILATDTQYF. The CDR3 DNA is TGTGCCAGCAGTGAGATCTTAGCGACAGATACGCAGTATTTT.

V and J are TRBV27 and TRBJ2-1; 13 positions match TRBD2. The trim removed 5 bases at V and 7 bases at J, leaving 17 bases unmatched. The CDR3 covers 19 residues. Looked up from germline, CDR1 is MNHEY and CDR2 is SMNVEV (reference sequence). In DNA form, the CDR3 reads TGTGCCAGCAGTCCACGACTAGCGGGAGGCCCGAGAGGGAGTAATGAGCAGTTCTTC. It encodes CASSPRLAGGPRGSNEQFF.

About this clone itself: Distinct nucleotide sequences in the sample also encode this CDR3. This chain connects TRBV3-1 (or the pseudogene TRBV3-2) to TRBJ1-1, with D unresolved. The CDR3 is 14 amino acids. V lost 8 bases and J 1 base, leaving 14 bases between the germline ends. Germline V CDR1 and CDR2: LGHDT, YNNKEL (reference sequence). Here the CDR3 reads CASSLSAGNTEAFF. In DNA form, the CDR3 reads TGTGCCAGCTCACTATCGGCAGGGAACACTGAAGCTTTCTTT.

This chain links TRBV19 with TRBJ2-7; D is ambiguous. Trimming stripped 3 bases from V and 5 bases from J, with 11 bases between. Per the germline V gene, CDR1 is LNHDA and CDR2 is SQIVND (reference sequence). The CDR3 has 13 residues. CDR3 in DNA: TGTGCCAGTAGTATCAACCCCTTGAACGAGCAGTACTTC. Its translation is CASSINPLNEQYF.

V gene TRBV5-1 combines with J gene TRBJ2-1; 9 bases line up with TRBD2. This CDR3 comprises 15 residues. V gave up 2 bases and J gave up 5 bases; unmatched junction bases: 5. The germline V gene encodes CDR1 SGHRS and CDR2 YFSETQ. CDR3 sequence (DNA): TGCGCCAGCAGCTTAATGCCTAGCGGGGACAATGAGCAGTTCTTC. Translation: CASSLMPSGDNEQFF.

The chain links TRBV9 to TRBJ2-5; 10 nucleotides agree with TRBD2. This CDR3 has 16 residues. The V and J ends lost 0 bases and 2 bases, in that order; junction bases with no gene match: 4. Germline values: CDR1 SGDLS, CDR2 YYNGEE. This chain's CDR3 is CASSVGTSGPQETQYF. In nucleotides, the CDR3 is TGTGCCAGCAGCGTAGGGACTAGCGGACCTCAAGAGACCCAGTACTTC.

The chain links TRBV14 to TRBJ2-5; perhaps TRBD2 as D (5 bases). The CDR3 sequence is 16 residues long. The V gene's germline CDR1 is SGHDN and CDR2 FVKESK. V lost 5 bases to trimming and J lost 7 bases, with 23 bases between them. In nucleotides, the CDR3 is TGTGCCAGCAGCTTCAGAGGGTTGGAGCCATCGGGGACCCAGTACTTC. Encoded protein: CASSFRGLEPSGTQYF.

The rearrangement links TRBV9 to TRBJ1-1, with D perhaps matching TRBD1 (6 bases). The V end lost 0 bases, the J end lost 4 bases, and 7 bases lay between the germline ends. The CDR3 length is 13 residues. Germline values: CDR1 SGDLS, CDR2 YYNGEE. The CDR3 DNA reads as TGTGCCAGCAGCGTAGGGGGGCCCACTGAAGCTTTCTTT. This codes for CASSVGGPTEAFF.

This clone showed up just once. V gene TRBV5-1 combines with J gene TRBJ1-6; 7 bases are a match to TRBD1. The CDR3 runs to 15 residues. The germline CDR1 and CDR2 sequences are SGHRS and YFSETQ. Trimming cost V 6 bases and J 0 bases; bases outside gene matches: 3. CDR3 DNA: TGCGCCAGCACGGACAGGAGCTCCTATAATTCACCCCTCCACTTT. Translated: CASTDRSSYNSPLHF. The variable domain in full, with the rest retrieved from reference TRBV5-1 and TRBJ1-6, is KAGVTQTPRYLIKTRGQQVTLSCSPISGHRSVSWYQQTPGQGLQFLFEYFSETQRNKGNFPGRFSGRQFSNSRSEMNVSTLELGDSALYLCASTDRSSYNSPLHFGNGTRLTVT.

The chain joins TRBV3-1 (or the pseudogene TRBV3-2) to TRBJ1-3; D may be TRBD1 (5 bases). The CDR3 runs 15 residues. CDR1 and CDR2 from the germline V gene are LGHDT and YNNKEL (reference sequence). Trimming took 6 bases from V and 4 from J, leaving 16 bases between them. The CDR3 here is CASSTYGGSGNTIYF. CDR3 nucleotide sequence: TGTGCCAGCAGTACGTACGGGGGATCCGGAAACACCATATATTTT.

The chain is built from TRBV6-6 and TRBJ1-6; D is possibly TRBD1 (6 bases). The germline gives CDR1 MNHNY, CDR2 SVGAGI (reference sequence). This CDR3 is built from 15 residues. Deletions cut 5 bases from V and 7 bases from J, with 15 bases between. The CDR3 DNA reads TGTGCCAGCAGTCAACGAGCCACAGGGAATTCACCCCTCCACTTT. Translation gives CASSQRATGNSPLHF.

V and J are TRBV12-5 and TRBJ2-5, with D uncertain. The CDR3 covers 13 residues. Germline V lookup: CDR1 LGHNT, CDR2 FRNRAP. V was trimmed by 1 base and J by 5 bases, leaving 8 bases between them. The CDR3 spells CASGLGSWETQYF. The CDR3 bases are TGTGCTAGTGGTTTGGGGAGTTGGGAGACCCAGTACTTC.

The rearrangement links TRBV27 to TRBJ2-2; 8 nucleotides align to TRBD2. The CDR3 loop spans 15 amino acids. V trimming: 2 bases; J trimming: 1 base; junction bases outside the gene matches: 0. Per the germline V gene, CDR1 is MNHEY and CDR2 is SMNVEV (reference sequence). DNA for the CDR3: TGTGCCAGCAGTTTAGCGGGAGGGAACACCGGGGAGCTGTTTTTT. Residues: CASSLAGGNTGELFF.

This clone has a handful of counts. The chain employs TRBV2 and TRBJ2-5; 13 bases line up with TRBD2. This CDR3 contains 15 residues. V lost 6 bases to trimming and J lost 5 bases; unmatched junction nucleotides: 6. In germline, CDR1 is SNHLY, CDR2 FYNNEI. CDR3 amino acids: CASRPTSGGAETQYF. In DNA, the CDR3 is TGTGCCAGCAGGCCTACTAGCGGGGGGGCCGAGACCCAGTACTTC.

The CDR3 sequence: CASSPEVGGTGELFF. The CDR3 coding sequence is TGTGCCAGCAGCCCGGAAGTGGGGGGAACCGGGGAGCTGTTTTTT. The V gene is TRBV9, the J gene TRBJ2-2; perhaps TRBD2 as D (6 bases). The CDR3 has 15 amino acids. The V gene's germline CDR1 is SGDLS and CDR2 YYNGEE. V was pared by 4 bases and J by 5 bases, with 15 bases between. Based on the CDR3 plus reference TRBV9 and TRBJ2-2, the full variable domain is DSGVTQTPKHLITATGQRVTLRCSPRSGDLSVYWYQQSLDQGLQFLIQYYNGEERAKGNILERFSAQQFPDLHSELNLSSLELGDSALYFCASSPEVGGTGELFFGEGSRLTVL.

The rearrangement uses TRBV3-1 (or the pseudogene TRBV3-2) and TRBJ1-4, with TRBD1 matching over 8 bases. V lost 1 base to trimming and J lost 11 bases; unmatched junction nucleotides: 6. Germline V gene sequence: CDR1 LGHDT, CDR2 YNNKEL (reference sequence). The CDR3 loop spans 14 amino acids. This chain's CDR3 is CASSQGTGRRKLFF. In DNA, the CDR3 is TGTGCCAGCAGCCAAGGGACAGGGCGGAGGAAACTGTTTTTT.

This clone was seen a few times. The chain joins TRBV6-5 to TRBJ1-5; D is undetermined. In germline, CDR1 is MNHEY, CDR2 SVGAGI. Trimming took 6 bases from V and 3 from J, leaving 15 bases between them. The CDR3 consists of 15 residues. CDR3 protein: CASSPLRSANQPQHF. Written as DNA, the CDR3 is TGTGCCAGCAGCCCCCTTAGGAGCGCCAATCAGCCCCAGCATTTT.

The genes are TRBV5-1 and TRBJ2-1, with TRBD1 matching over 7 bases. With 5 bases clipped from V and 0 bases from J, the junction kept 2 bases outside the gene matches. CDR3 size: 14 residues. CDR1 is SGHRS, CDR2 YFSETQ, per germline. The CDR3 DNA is TGCGCCAGCAGACGGGACAGCTCCTACAATGAGCAGTTCTTC. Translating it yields CASRRDSSYNEQFF.

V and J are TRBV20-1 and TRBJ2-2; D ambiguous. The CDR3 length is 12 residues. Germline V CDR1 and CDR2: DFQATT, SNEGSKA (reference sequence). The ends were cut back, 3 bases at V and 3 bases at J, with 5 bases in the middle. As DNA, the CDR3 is TGCAGTGCTAGTAGGGACACCGGGGAGCTGTTTTTT. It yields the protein CSASRDTGELFF.

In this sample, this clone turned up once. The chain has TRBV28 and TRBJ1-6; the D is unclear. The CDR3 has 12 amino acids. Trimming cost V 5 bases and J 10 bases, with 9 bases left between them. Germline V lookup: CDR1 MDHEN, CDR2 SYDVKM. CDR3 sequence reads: CASSLVGSPLHF. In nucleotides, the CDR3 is TGTGCCAGCAGTCTCGTTGGGTCACCCCTCCACTTT.

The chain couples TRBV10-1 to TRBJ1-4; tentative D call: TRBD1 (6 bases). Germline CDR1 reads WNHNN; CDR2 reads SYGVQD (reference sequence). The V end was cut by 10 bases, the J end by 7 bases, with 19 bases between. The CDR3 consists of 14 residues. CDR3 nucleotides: TGCGCCACCTATGTCAGGGGTTGGTCTGAAAAACTGTTTTTT. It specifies CATYVRGWSEKLFF.

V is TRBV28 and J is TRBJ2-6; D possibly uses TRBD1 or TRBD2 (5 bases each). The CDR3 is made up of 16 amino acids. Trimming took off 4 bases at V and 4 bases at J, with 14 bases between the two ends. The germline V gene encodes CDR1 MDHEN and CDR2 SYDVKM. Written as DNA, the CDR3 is TGTGCCAGCAGTTCCCCGGGACGGCTGGGGGCCAACGTCCTGACTTTC. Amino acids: CASSSPGRLGANVLTF. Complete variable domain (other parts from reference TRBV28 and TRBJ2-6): DVKVTQSSRYLVKRTGEKVFLECVQDMDHENMFWYRQDPGLGLRLIYFSYDVKMKEKGDIPEGYSVSREKKERFSLILESASTNQTSMYLCASSSPGRLGANVLTFGAGSRLTVL.

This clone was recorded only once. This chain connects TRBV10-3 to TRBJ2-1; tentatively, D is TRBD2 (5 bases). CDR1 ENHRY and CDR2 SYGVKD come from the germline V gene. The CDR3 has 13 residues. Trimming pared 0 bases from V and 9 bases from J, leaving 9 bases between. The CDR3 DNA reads TGTGCCATCAGTGAGTCATTACTAGGTGAGCAGTTCTTC. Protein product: CAISESLLGEQFF.